This record looks at one T cell receptor beta chain sequence and its context. Its binding antigen is unknown. Per-base qualities were not stored, and no clone one base away is much larger. Participants in the prospective study were aged roughly 18 to 90 years, lived in some 24 United States geographic areas, and enrolled through a virtual design. To assign participants to cohorts, the prospective study relied on clinical history that participants themselves reported in a screening survey and a study questionnaire. For ImmuneRACE Cohort 3, a participant was defined as recovered based on two consecutive negative NP/OP PCR tests, clearance by a healthcare professional, or resolution of symptoms. Each participant in the prospective study had whole blood, serum and a nasopharyngeal or oropharyngeal swab collected by mobile phlebotomists. Participants in the prospective study had the option to provide additional blood draws and questionnaires over a roughly 2-month period. Blood samples from the prospective study were shipped frozen or at room temperature prior to DNA extraction.

This entry is derived from a study of blood T cell repertoires in COVID-19 (dated by TCRdb to between 2020 and 2021). In the study overall: The collaborator samples originated in the United States, Italy and Spain and spanned the acute and convalescent phases of COVID-19. The prospective study material was composed of cDNA or gDNA derived from T cells, B-cell-depleted T cells, or PBMCs. Where available, HLA class I and class II types were obtained from metadata supplied by the sample provider rather than from assay-based typing. A freely available public database, intended as a resource for researchers studying the immune response to SARS-CoV-2, is where the repertoires were released. Samples were obtained from the ongoing ImmuneRACE study (first 160 participants) and from some 1,300 subjects provided by 6 global collaborators. Sample metadata almost always included a de-identified subject ID, COVID-19 status, age in years and sex. Deeply sampled blood TCRbeta repertoires from subjects exposed to, actively infected with, or recovered from COVID-19 were included in the dataset.

TCRbeta CDR3 regions were amplified from genomic DNA using the immunoSEQ Assay, a bias-controlled multiplex PCR. The authors' analysis ran thus. The number of nucleated cells in each sample was estimated by amplification of reference gene primers within the assay. To quantify the absolute abundance of each unique TCRbeta CDR3 rearrangement, sequence reads were collapsed and filtered. For each sample, productive Simpson clonality was calculated as the square root of Simpson's diversity index across productive rearrangements. In TCRdb, the immuneACCESS table is reduced to in-frame sequences with V and J assigned. These tables do not hold every clone; where another copy was compared, an unresolved V gene accounts for under half, and the others remain unexplained. That table supplies the V and J calls and clone size; D and trimming were determined from the DNA. The table for this sample lists 110,000 to 150,000 clones; around 86% of them were counted only once. About 4.5% of the sample is held by the ten biggest clonotypes.

Broad study findings and their caveats: The quantity of clinical and demographic metadata differed by source and by participant and was supplied without curation.

Deletion took 4 bases off V and 1 base off J, with a span of 10 bases between the germline ends. CDR1 and CDR2 were assigned from the germline V gene as MDHEN and SYDVKM. The CDR3 has 14 amino acids, counting the end cysteine and phenylalanine. The entry retains the CDR3 DNA only, 42 bases that are in frame from base 1. The chain was built from TRBV28 and TRBJ1-1; the D gene is unclear. This clonotype was sampled from a man aged 45-65 years who had recovered from COVID-19. The sample was PBMCs or T cells enriched from blood (not recorded which). CDR3 protein: CASSSLPQNTEAFF. The DNA sequence follows: TGTGCCAGCAGTTCCCTCCCACAGAACACTGAAGCTTTCTTT.